This entry lists 10 T cell receptor beta chains sequenced from one sample in a study of radiation and T cells in renal cell carcinoma. This table comes from immunoSEQ multiplex PCR, and its TCRdb copy is limited to in-frame clones, with some not included. The profile covers approximately 83,000 clones, with over 80% appearing a single time and around 9.1% taken by the ten largest. Described time point: blood 4 weeks post-SBRT, at nephrectomy. Specified treatment: 15 Gy SBRT to primary tumor, nephrectomy 4 weeks later. The specimen was blood, collected from a patient whose treatment included radiotherapy and nephrectomy. These receptors were taken from a man between 45 and 60 years old with renal cell carcinoma.

V and J are TRBV2 and TRBJ1-5; TRBD1 might be the D (6 bases). This CDR3 spans 14 amino acids. The V gene's germline CDR1 is SNHLY and CDR2 FYNNEI. The V gene lost 6 bases and the J gene lost 1 base, with 10 bases spanning the gap. DNA of the CDR3: TGTGCCAGCAGGGCAGGGACAAGCAATCAGCCCCAGCATTTT. This codes for CASRAGTSNQPQHF.

This chain uses TRBV2 with TRBJ2-7; perhaps TRBD1 as D (7 bases). CDR3 length equals 16 residues. CDR1 is SNHLY and CDR2 is FYNNEI in the germline V gene. Trimming pared 4 bases from V and 1 base from J, leaving 17 bases between. CDR3 DNA sequence: TGTGCCAGCAGTGCAGGGGGGCTATCCCTATCCTACGAGCAGTACTTC. The encoded protein is CASSAGGLSLSYEQYF.

Written as DNA, the CDR3 is TGTGCCAGCAGCTTGCTAGGGACTAGCGGGGGGACCTACGAGCAGTACTTC. Its protein is CASSLLGTSGGTYEQYF. The chain recombines TRBV13 with TRBJ2-7, with TRBD2 matching 15 bases. Germline loops: CDR1 PRHDT, CDR2 FYEKMQ (reference sequence). Trimming removed 3 bases from V and 2 bases from J; junction bases left unmatched: 5. The CDR3 is 17 amino acids.

The chain carries TRBV29-1 and TRBJ2-5; D is unresolved. The V gene lost 6 bases and the J gene lost 2 bases, with 16 bases spanning the gap. From germline, CDR1 is SQVTM and CDR2 ANQGSEA. The CDR3 has 14 residues. The CDR3 region has the DNA TGCAGCGTCTTACGTTGGCAGCCTCAAGAGACCCAGTACTTC. It yields the protein CSVLRWQPQETQYF.

The count of this clone is one. The chain links TRBV10-3 to TRBJ2-3; perhaps TRBD2 as D (5 bases). CDR3 length: 14 amino acids. V lost 3 bases and J 2 bases, leaving 9 bases between the germline ends. From germline, CDR1 is ENHRY and CDR2 SYGVKD. For the CDR3, the DNA is TGTGCCATCAGTGACCAGCGGTTCACAGATACGCAGTATTTT. Translating it yields CAISDQRFTDTQYF.

The chain carries TRBV5-1 and TRBJ2-7; possible D gene TRBD2, 7 bases. The CDR3 is 13 amino acids. Germline V gene data show CDR1 as SGHRS and CDR2 as YFSETQ. The V end lost 4 bases, the J end lost 3 bases, and 11 bases lay between the germline ends. The CDR3 here is CASSPGGYYEQYF. For the CDR3, the DNA is TGCGCCAGCAGCCCGGGGGGCTACTACGAGCAGTACTTC.

V and J are TRBV6-1 and TRBJ1-5, with 7 bases matching TRBD1. The CDR3 extends over 13 amino acids. The trim removed 8 bases at V and 3 bases at J, leaving 4 bases unmatched. Germline V gives CDR1 MNHNS, CDR2 SASEGT. DNA of the CDR3: TGTGCCAGCGTGGACAGGTACAATCAGCCCCAGCATTTT. Translating gives CASVDRYNQPQHF.

CDR3 bases: TGTGCCAGCAGTTACAGGGTTGGGTACACTGAAGCTTTCTTT. Translating gives CASSYRVGYTEAFF. This sequence joins TRBV6-5 and TRBJ1-1; no firm D call. The CDR3 is 14 residues long. Germline CDR1 MNHEY, CDR2 SVGAGI. The V gene lost 2 bases and the J gene lost 3 bases, with 10 bases spanning the gap.

The chain uses TRBV18 and TRBJ2-7; TRBD1 matches at 8 bases. This CDR3 has 14 residues. Germline V gene sequence: CDR1 KGHSH, CDR2 LQKENI. The junction had 5 bases not matched to a gene; V was cut back by 2 bases and J by 5 bases. This chain's CDR3 is CASSPRTGLHEQYF. CDR3 DNA: TGTGCCAGCTCACCAAGGACAGGGCTACACGAGCAGTACTTC.

The chain is built from TRBV2 and TRBJ2-3, with D possibly being TRBD1 (7 bases). Per germline, CDR1 SNHLY and CDR2 FYNNEI. V was shortened by 4 bases and J by 7 bases, with 18 bases between the two germline ends. This CDR3 region has 15 residues. The CDR3 bases are TGTGCCAGCAGTGTCTTTTCAGGGGGGCGTAATACGCAGTATTTT. Its translation: CASSVFSGGRNTQYF.